This TCR beta chain was captured in a study of OX40 agonist ivuxolimab in advanced cancers. The CDR3 totals 14 residues. Germline V gene sequence: CDR1 MDHEN, CDR2 SYDVKM. Trimming cost V 3 bases and J 2 bases, with 11 bases left between them. The assay was immunoSEQ multiplex PCR, and TCRdb's table has in-frame clones only and misses some. The repertoire holds fewer than 100,000 clones, with about 84% as singletons. The sequence derives from an adult with an advanced solid tumor such as melanoma, head and neck, liver or kidney cancer. The sample was CD4+ or CD8+ T cells sorted from blood, taken in a trial of the OX40 agonist ivuxolimab. The gene calls are TRBV28 and TRBJ2-7; a possible D gene is TRBD1 (6 bases). The CDR3 nucleotides read TGTGCCAGCAGTTTTCTCAGGGGTCCCTACGAGCAGTACTTC. Protein product: CASSFLRGPYEQYF.